The 8 T cell receptor beta chains given below trace back to one sample, sequenced in a study of T cell responses to AZD1222 COVID-19 vaccine. Profiled with immunoSEQ multiplex PCR; TCRdb holds only in-frame clones, not every one. The sample holds some 150,000 clones, around 92% seen once. Specimen: peripheral blood, collected on day 0 of AZD1222 vaccination. The receptors stem from an adult in good health.

Note on this clone: The same CDR3 arises from other DNA sequences in this sample as well. The chain is built from TRBV5-1 and TRBJ1-3; unclear D gene. The ends were cut back, 0 bases at V and 4 bases at J, with 8 bases in the middle. Looked up from germline, CDR1 is SGHRS and CDR2 is YFSETQ. The CDR3 sequence is 14 residues long. CDR3 DNA sequence: TGCGCCAGCAGCTTGGCCGGGGTCGGAAACACCATATATTTT. Translating it yields CASSLAGVGNTIYF. The full variable domain, rest sourced from reference TRBV5-1 and TRBJ1-3, is KAGVTQTPRYLIKTRGQQVTLSCSPISGHRSVSWYQQTPGQGLQFLFEYFSETQRNKGNFPGRFSGRQFSNSRSEMNVSTLELGDSALYLCASSLAGVGNTIYFGEGSWLTVV.

This chain connects TRBV28 to TRBJ1-3; D ambiguous. Germline-derived CDR1 and CDR2 are MDHEN and SYDVKM. The V gene lost 6 bases and the J gene lost 0 bases, with 6 bases spanning the gap. CDR3 length: 13 amino acids. CDR3 amino acids: CASSEHSGNTIYF. The CDR3 DNA follows: TGTGCCAGCAGCGAACACTCTGGAAACACCATATATTTT.

This sequence joins TRBV18 and TRBJ1-2; the D gene is possibly TRBD1 (6 bases). This CDR3 has 13 residues. Trimming took off 6 bases at V and 4 bases at J, with 12 bases between the two ends. The germline gives CDR1 KGHSH, CDR2 LQKENI. In DNA, the CDR3 is TGTGCCAGCTCGCCAGACAGGACCTATGGCTACACCTTC. Translated, it gives CASSPDRTYGYTF.

The chain employs TRBV25-1 and TRBJ2-1; D tentatively reads TRBD1 or TRBD2 (5 bases each). V lost 3 bases and J 4 bases, leaving 16 bases between the germline ends. The CDR3 sequence is 16 residues long. Germline CDR1 MGHDK, CDR2 SYGVNS. The CDR3 coding sequence is TGTGCCAGCAGTGAGCCGAGGGGCAGGCGTTACAATGAGCAGTTCTTC. Protein sequence: CASSEPRGRRYNEQFF.

This chain connects TRBV23-1 to TRBJ1-5; tentatively, D is TRBD1 (5 bases). TRBV23-1 is marked as an open reading frame, function uncertain. Trimming shortened V by 2 bases and J by 0 bases, and 14 bases separated the two germline ends. The CDR3 spans 17 residues. The CDR3 DNA reads TGCGCCAGCAGTCAAAACGACAGTTACTTTAGCAATCAGCCCCAGCATTTT. It translates to CASSQNDSYFSNQPQHF.

This clone was seen only once. V gene TRBV25-1 combines with J gene TRBJ1-2; D ambiguous. CDR3 length: 11 amino acids. Germline values: CDR1 MGHDK, CDR2 SYGVNS. Trimming shortened V by 5 bases and J by 7 bases, and 8 bases separated the two germline ends. As DNA, the CDR3 is TGTGCCAGCAGTCATACGCGTGGCTACACCTTC. Its protein product is CASSHTRGYTF.

The CDR3 DNA sequence: TGTGCCAGCAGCGCCGGGGGACGGGGGGGACATGAGCAGTTCTTC. Its translation: CASSAGGRGGHEQFF. The V and J genes are TRBV7-9 and TRBJ2-1; 8 bases align to TRBD2. The CDR3 consists of 15 residues. Trimming took 5 bases from V and 8 from J; bases not matched to a gene: 11. Germline CDR1 SEHNR, CDR2 FQNEAQ (reference sequence). Filled out from reference TRBV7-9 and TRBJ2-1, the complete variable domain reads DTGVSQNPRHKITKRGQNVTFRCDPISEHNRLYWYRQTLGQGPEFLTYFQNEAQLEKSRLLSDRFSAERPKGSFSTLEIQRTEQGDSAMYLCASSAGGRGGHEQFFGPGTRLTVL.

This sequence joins TRBV7-2 and TRBJ1-1; D not certain. Deletions cut 2 bases from V and 0 bases from J, with 4 bases between. Germline V gene lookup returns CDR1 SGHTA and CDR2 FQGNSA. This CDR3 has 13 amino acids. CDR3 protein: CASSLQVNTEAFF. The CDR3 DNA follows: TGTGCCAGCAGCTTACAGGTGAACACTGAAGCTTTCTTT. The entire variable domain, with the rest obtained from reference TRBV7-2 and TRBJ1-1, is as follows: GAGVSQSPSNKVTEKGKDVELRCDPISGHTALYWYRQSLGQGLEFLIYFQGNSAPDKSGLPSDRFSAERTGGSVSTLTIQRTQQEDSAVYLCASSLQVNTEAFFGQGTRLTVV.